The clone carrying this T cell receptor (beta chain) was observed a few times. As yet, its antigen is unknown. Preparation of the TCRbeta library was carried out with unique molecular identifiers. TCRdb reprocessed the PCR reads via MiXCR and lists one record per CDR3 protein. Of 100,000 or so distinct CDR3 sequences detected, approximately 5.4% appear once; the ten largest clones hold 6% to 7%. This sample was included in a study of T-cell reconstitution after alpha-beta-depleted transplantation in children. Study-wide results and limits: Several hundred expanded graft clones reportedly were the source of alpha-beta T cells about two months after transplant. Where some patients showed high TCRbeta diversity at day 60, it came from recipient T cells and thymic progenitors that had survived.

The CDR3 extends over 16 amino acids. Germline-derived CDR1 and CDR2 are MNHEY and SVGAGI. V gave up 0 bases and J gave up 9 bases, with 18 bases separating them. The receptor was isolated from a female patient under 10 years old who had a stem cell transplant for Fanconi anemia, so the T cells may come from the graft donor. The chain employs TRBV6-5 and TRBJ2-1; D is unclear. Sequenced here: PBMCs, mostly from graft donor cells, sampled 60 days after TCRalphabeta/CD19-depleted stem cell transplant. As DNA, the CDR3 is TGTGCCAGCAGTTACTCGATTACACCCCAGGAGTCTGAGCAGTTCTTC. Translation: CASSYSITPQESEQFF.